This record concerns one TCR beta chain sequence. The clone's antigen remains unknown. The input lacks base qualities; no much larger clone sits a single base away. Every donor was a healthy Caucasian. Three unrelated non-twin adults were additionally sequenced: a male aged 18 to 30, a male aged 50 to 60 and a female aged 50 to 60. Miltenyi CD45RO+ enrichment and human naive T-cell isolation kits were used to isolate memory (CD45RO+) and naive T cells from PBMC. To prepare the library, 5' RACE was applied. This sample was sequenced with an Illumina HiSeq 2000. A universal primer binding site was added through template switching, and the final cDNA carried a unique molecular identifier so that TCR cDNA molecules could be counted accurately. First-strand cDNA for TCR alpha and beta chains was synthesized from specific primers in the conserved constant-segment region. To control for contamination, each cDNA library was double barcoded with a SMART-Mk sample barcode plus Illumina barcodes. TruSeq adapter sequences and Illumina sample barcodes were added in two successive PCR steps. TCR alpha and beta cDNA libraries were sequenced on the Illumina HiSeq platform with custom primers. Processing in the source paper ran as follows. Unique molecular identifiers were extracted from raw reads with MiGEC, and CDR3 positions were determined with MiXCR. For each individual, recombination models were inferred using an EM algorithm with the repgenHMM and IGoR tools. Shared clonotype analysis was performed with the tcR package in R, normalizing sharing by the product of cloneset sizes. To study raw recombination without the effects of thymic and clonal selection, out-of-frame nonproductive sequences were analyzed. TCRdb took the public reads, trimmed them with fastp at Q25, ran MiXCR for clone calling and kept in-frame beta chains. Under each unique CDR3 protein, matching rows form one entry showing the most common genes and DNA. The V and J calls and clone size come from TCRdb's table, not from the authors' own analysis. The sample yields approximately 410,000 distinct CDR3 sequences; approximately 17% were counted once. The biggest ten clones account for roughly 12% of the sample.

This record belongs to a study of identical twins (dated by TCRdb to the mid-2010s). In terms of the full investigation: To test whether fetal clonotypes persist, this study deep-sequenced TCR alpha and beta repertoires from monozygotic twins, from unrelated adults of various ages, and from cord blood. To rule out contamination, the twin experiments were replicated at different times with different library preparation protocols.

Beyond this particular receptor, the publication reports: Zero-insertion analyses could be partly confounded by invariant T cells such as MAIT and iNKT, although diverse VJ usage argued against such confounding for most clonotypes. Because the same donors could not be followed over many years, the conclusions depended on cross-sectional statistical analysis. Compared with coincidental sharing between unrelated individuals, out-of-frame TCR alpha sequences shared between twins had an excess of sequences with low generation probability. In monozygotic twins, recombination models systematically underestimated out-of-frame TCR alpha sharing, but the models matched the sharing seen between unrelated individuals. In beta out-of-frame sequences, excess twin sharing was weaker, because having fewer shared sequences lowered the signal-to-noise ratio. Abundant cord blood beta clonotypes carried fewer insertions; young adult naive repertoires showed a weaker similar trend, while memory repertoires showed none.

Input material: naive T cells sorted from blood. The intended sense of this specimen's cell subset or site label: cells isolated with a human naive T-cell isolation kit. This clonotype was sampled from a man aged 45-65 years in good health.

Here is the DNA: TGTGCCAGCAGAATCCGGGACGGGATCTCCTACGAGCAGTACTTC. Its coded protein is CASRIRDGISYEQYF. This chain is built from TRBV6-2 or TRBV6-3 and TRBJ2-7; the D call could be TRBD1 or TRBD2, with each sharing 5 bases. CDR1 MNHEY and CDR2 SVGEGT were looked up in the germline V gene. The CDR3, cysteine through phenylalanine, is 15 amino acids long. CDR3 DNA is the only sequence kept; it has 45 bases, read in frame from the first base. Deletion took 6 bases off V and 0 bases off J, with a span of 15 bases between the germline ends.